This T cell receptor beta chain derives from a study of cytomegalovirus exposure and HLA in healthy donors. The PCR used 60 Vbeta and 13 Jbeta primers. Clones were read by immunoSEQ multiplex PCR, and TCRdb kept only the in-frame ones, dropping some. The sample carries approximately 38,000 clones, approximately 71% recorded once. CDR1 and CDR2 from the germline V gene are SGHDT and YYEEEE. The CDR3 sequence is 13 residues long. The TCR comes from a man over 45 in good health and CMV-seropositive. V and J are TRBV5-6 and TRBJ2-5; D unclear. The J call is uncertain, as TRBJ2-7 better fits the DNA end. The sample comprised PBMCs. This chain's CDR3 is CASSLWWRHEQYF. As DNA, the CDR3 is TGTGCCAGCAGCTTGTGGTGGCGGCACGAGCAGTACTTC.